What follows are 20 T cell receptor beta chains derived from one specimen sequenced in a study of cytomegalovirus exposure and HLA in healthy donors. The table came from immunoSEQ multiplex PCR; TCRdb's copy has only in-frame clones and leaves some out. Counted here are around 200,000 clones, around 90% occurring once; the ten biggest clones make up 2.5% to 3.5%. Specimen: PBMCs. All receptors come from a woman aged 18-29 years in good health and CMV-seronegative.

The chain is built from TRBV27 and TRBJ2-2; D is possibly TRBD2 (6 bases). The germline V and J ends were trimmed by 6 bases and 0 bases, with 11 bases remaining between them. Germline CDR1 is MNHEY and CDR2 is SMNVEV (reference sequence). The CDR3 covers 15 residues. CDR3 region: CASSPGTSNTGELFF. The CDR3 nucleotides are TGTGCCAGCAGCCCCGGGACTTCGAACACCGGGGAGCTGTTTTTT.

This chain joins TRBV28 and TRBJ2-4; the match to TRBD2 covers 8 bases. Looked up from germline, CDR1 is MDHEN and CDR2 is SYDVKM. CDR3 size: 13 residues. V shed 10 bases, J shed 15 bases, and the junction held 17 bases outside the gene matches. The CDR3 reads CATNPGGGAFLYF. In DNA, the CDR3 is TGTGCCACCAATCCCGGGGGGGGCGCTTTTCTGTACTTC.

The V gene is TRBV5-6, the J gene TRBJ2-7; D perhaps matches TRBD1 (7 bases). V was clipped by 0 bases and J by 3 bases, with 13 bases between them. The germline gives CDR1 SGHDT, CDR2 YYEEEE. This CDR3 has 15 residues. This CDR3 is CASSLETRTGYEQYF. CDR3 nucleotides: TGTGCCAGCAGCTTGGAGACTAGGACAGGCTACGAGCAGTACTTC.

The rearrangement links TRBV18 to TRBJ2-5; D possibly corresponds to TRBD2 (5 bases). The CDR3 length is 14 residues. V was cut by 2 bases and J by 7 bases, with 14 bases left in between. From germline, CDR1 is KGHSH and CDR2 LQKENI. The CDR3 loop is CASSPGLQDGTQYF. DNA of the CDR3: TGTGCCAGCTCACCAGGACTGCAAGACGGGACCCAGTACTTC.

The chain has TRBV5-1 and TRBJ2-5; TRBD2 agrees at 15 bases. Trimming took 4 bases from V and 5 from J; bases not matched to a gene: 9. This CDR3 region has 17 residues. Germline V CDR1 and CDR2: SGHRS, YFSETQ. Here the CDR3 reads CASSVSGTSGRRETQYF. Here the CDR3 DNA reads TGCGCCAGCAGCGTCTCCGGGACTAGCGGGAGGCGGGAGACCCAGTACTTC.

The chain employs TRBV5-4 and TRBJ1-3; D call uncertain. V was trimmed by 1 base and J by 3 bases, leaving 11 bases between them. CDR1 SGHNT and CDR2 YYREEE come from the germline V gene (reference sequence). This CDR3 has 15 residues. The DNA of the CDR3 is TGTGCCAGCAGCTTGCAGGATCAAAGTGGAAACACCATATATTTT. It is translated as CASSLQDQSGNTIYF.

The V gene is TRBV5-1, the J gene TRBJ1-4; 10 bases fit TRBD1. The V gene's germline CDR1 is SGHRS and CDR2 YFSETQ. The trim removed 0 bases at V and 6 bases at J, leaving 11 bases unmatched. This CDR3 is 18 amino acids long. This CDR3 reads CASSLAPTGGAYDEKLFF. The CDR3 DNA follows: TGCGCCAGCAGCTTGGCCCCGACAGGGGGCGCGTATGATGAAAAACTGTTTTTT. Full variable domain (missing parts from reference TRBV5-1 and TRBJ1-4): KAGVTQTPRYLIKTRGQQVTLSCSPISGHRSVSWYQQTPGQGLQFLFEYFSETQRNKGNFPGRFSGRQFSNSRSEMNVSTLELGDSALYLCASSLAPTGGAYDEKLFFGSGTQLSVL.

This clone showed up just once. The chain combines TRBV28 with TRBJ1-2; weak D call: TRBD1 (6 bases). The germline V and J ends were trimmed by 4 bases and 0 bases, with 15 bases remaining between them. Germline V CDR1 and CDR2: MDHEN, SYDVKM. The CDR3 is 16 residues long. CDR3: CASSSGNRVPNYGYTF. The CDR3 nucleotides are TGTGCCAGCAGTTCAGGTAACAGGGTCCCTAACTATGGCTACACCTTC.

This clone appeared once. The chain has TRBV7-3 and TRBJ2-1; D is ambiguous. CDR3 length: 11 amino acids. Germline V lookup: CDR1 SGHTA, CDR2 FQGTGA. The V and J ends lost 4 bases and 7 bases respectively, with 5 bases between them. The CDR3 region has the DNA TGTGCCAGCAGCTCCGGTAATGAGCAGTTCTTC. Its protein product is CASSSGNEQFF.

V is TRBV4-1 and J is TRBJ2-5, with TRBD2 matching over 9 bases. The germline V gene has CDR1 MGHRA and CDR2 YSYEKL. This CDR3 has 16 amino acids. Losses at the gene ends were 3 bases for V and 4 bases for J; bases not matched to a gene: 9. CDR3 in amino acids: CASSHPLAGDPETQYF. For the CDR3, the DNA is TGCGCCAGCAGCCATCCTTTAGCGGGAGACCCAGAGACCCAGTACTTC.

The V and J genes are TRBV7-2 and TRBJ2-7; 11 bases align to TRBD2. The ends lost 5 bases at V and 5 bases at J; junction bases unmatched: 8. Germline V gene lookup returns CDR1 SGHTA and CDR2 FQGNSA. There are 15 residues in the CDR3. CDR3 in amino acids: CASSLASGRSDEQYF. CDR3 DNA: TGTGCCAGCAGCCTGGCTAGCGGGAGGTCGGACGAGCAGTACTTC. The full variable domain, completed using reference TRBV7-2 and TRBJ2-7, is GAGVSQSPSNKVTEKGKDVELRCDPISGHTALYWYRQSLGQGLEFLIYFQGNSAPDKSGLPSDRFSAERTGGSVSTLTIQRTQQEDSAVYLCASSLASGRSDEQYFGPGTRLTVT.

The genes are TRBV30 and TRBJ1-3; 7 positions agree with TRBD1. The junction had 14 bases not matched to a gene; V was cut back by 6 bases and J by 9 bases. Germline lookup yields CDR1 GTSNPN and CDR2 SVGIG (reference sequence). This CDR3 is built from 14 residues. CDR3: CACQPGQRFGTIYF. DNA of the CDR3: TGTGCCTGCCAACCGGGACAGCGGTTTGGCACCATATATTTT.

Details on this clone: Other DNA sequences in the sample encode the same CDR3. The rearrangement joins TRBV7-9 to TRBJ2-7; D uncertain. The V gene's germline CDR1 is SEHNR and CDR2 FQNEAQ (reference sequence). The CDR3 has 12 residues. The germline V and J ends were trimmed by 1 base and 6 bases, with 7 bases remaining between them. The CDR3 loop reads CASSLGSSEQYF. Here the CDR3 DNA reads TGTGCCAGCAGCTTAGGTAGCAGCGAGCAGTACTTC. Drawing the rest from reference TRBV7-9 and TRBJ2-7, the complete variable domain is DTGVSQNPRHKITKRGQNVTFRCDPISEHNRLYWYRQTLGQGPEFLTYFQNEAQLEKSRLLSDRFSAERPKGSFSTLEIQRTEQGDSAMYLCASSLGSSEQYFGPGTRLTVT.

This clone was counted once. This rearrangement joins TRBV14 to TRBJ2-3, with D possibly being TRBD2 (6 bases). The length of the CDR3 is 17 residues. Germline values: CDR1 SGHDN, CDR2 FVKESK. The V end was cut by 0 bases, the J end by 0 bases, with 13 bases between. CDR3 DNA sequence: TGTGCCAGCAGCCAAGATATCGGGGGTCCGAGCACAGATACGCAGTATTTT. Translating it yields CASSQDIGGPSTDTQYF. The whole variable domain, filled in from reference TRBV14 and TRBJ2-3, reads EAGVTQFPSHSVIEKGQTVTLRCDPISGHDNLYWYRRVMGKEIKFLLHFVKESKQDESGMPNNRFLAERTGGTYSTLKVQPAELEDSGVYFCASSQDIGGPSTDTQYFGPGTRLTVL.

The genes are TRBV7-9 and TRBJ1-2, with 7 bases lining up with TRBD1. The CDR3 consists of 14 residues. V lost 3 bases, J lost 7 bases, and 8 bases stayed unmatched. CDR1 and CDR2 from the germline V gene are SEHNR and FQNEAQ (reference sequence). The CDR3 sequence: CASSFSDRDSGYTF. The CDR3 coding sequence is TGTGCCAGCAGCTTTAGCGACAGGGATTCTGGCTACACCTTC.

This CDR3 reads CASSVGVGTGQETQYF. CDR3 nucleotide sequence: TGTGCCAGCAGCGTAGGGGTAGGGACAGGGCAAGAGACCCAGTACTTC. The V and J genes are TRBV9 and TRBJ2-5; 9 nucleotides align to TRBD1. Looked up from germline, CDR1 is SGDLS and CDR2 is YYNGEE. The ends lost 0 bases at V and 2 bases at J; junction bases unmatched: 5. The CDR3 covers 16 residues.

The V gene is TRBV6-5, the J gene TRBJ2-7; tentatively, D is TRBD2 (6 bases). This CDR3 is 13 amino acids long. The germline gives CDR1 MNHEY, CDR2 SVGAGI. Deletions cut 4 bases from V and 4 bases from J, with 11 bases between. The CDR3 loop is CASSLTRNYEQYF. The CDR3 DNA sequence: TGTGCCAGCAGTTTGACTAGGAATTACGAGCAGTACTTC.

V and J are TRBV7-3 and TRBJ2-5, with a possible D match to TRBD2 (7 bases). CDR3 length: 15 amino acids. Germline V gene sequence: CDR1 SGHTA, CDR2 FQGTGA. Trimming left V 4 bases short and J 4 bases short, with 16 bases between. The CDR3 protein is CASSSLGGGAETQYF. The CDR3 DNA follows: TGTGCCAGCAGCTCCTTGGGGGGGGGCGCAGAGACCCAGTACTTC.

CDR3 nucleotide sequence: TGTGCCAGAACTCGGGACAGGGTCCTCCAAGAGACCCAGTACTTC. It specifies CARTRDRVLQETQYF. The chain links TRBV2 to TRBJ2-5; 9 bases match TRBD1. Germline loops: CDR1 SNHLY, CDR2 FYNNEI. With V trimmed by 9 bases and J by 1 base, 9 bases remained unmatched. The CDR3 consists of 15 residues.

The chain recombines TRBV6-6 with TRBJ2-7; 10 bases match TRBD2. With 6 bases clipped from V and 6 bases from J, the junction kept 14 bases outside the gene matches. The CDR3 runs to 16 residues. Germline V gene data show CDR1 as MNHNY and CDR2 as SVGAGI (reference sequence). The DNA for the CDR3 is TGTGCCAGCAGGCCCCCGTCTAGCGGGAGTCTCCCCGAGCAGTACTTC. Translating gives CASRPPSSGSLPEQYF.